This TCR beta chain came from a study of T cell responses to AZD1222 COVID-19 vaccine. Per the germline V gene, CDR1 is LNHNV and CDR2 is YYDKDF (reference sequence). Deletions cut 0 bases from V and 7 bases from J, with 15 bases between. This CDR3 contains 15 residues. TCRdb keeps only in-frame clones here, not all; method: immunoSEQ multiplex PCR. The sample holds about 50,000 clones, 75% to 90% seen once. This sample comprised peripheral blood, obtained on day 0 of MenACWY control vaccination. V and J are TRBV15 and TRBJ2-5; D uncertain. This TCR came from an adult in good health. CDR3 sequence: CATSRDYHRDGTQYF. Here the CDR3 DNA reads TGTGCCACCAGCAGAGATTACCACCGCGATGGGACCCAGTACTTC.